This T cell receptor beta chain is drawn from a study of blood T cell repertoires in COVID-19. Study-level background: PBMCs, B-cell-depleted T cells, or T cells provided the cDNA or gDNA that made up the material.

In the source study's methods: Estimates of nucleated cell counts were drawn from the amplification of reference gene primers. Clones were sequenced by immunoSEQ multiplex PCR, and TCRdb holds only the in-frame ones, with some missing. V and J calls and clone size follow that table, whereas D and trimming were derived from the DNA. The sample carries about 410,000 clones, 86% recorded once. Trimming at V came to 3 bases and at J to 4 bases, leaving 6 bases not matched to a gene. The germline CDR1 and CDR2 sequences are MNHEY and SVGEGT. The CDR3 sequence is 16 residues long. V and J are TRBV6-2 or TRBV6-3 and TRBJ2-4, with TRBD2 matching 10 bases. The sample was peripheral blood. The source is a woman aged 25 to 39 with active or convalescent COVID-19. The CDR3 is CASSYLGLAEKNIQYF. DNA for the CDR3: TGTGCCAGCAGTTATTTAGGACTAGCGGAAAAAAACATTCAGTACTTC.